This is a list of T cell receptor beta chains from one sample in a study of blood T cell repertoires in COVID-19. The table came from immunoSEQ multiplex PCR; TCRdb's copy has only in-frame clones and leaves some out. The repertoire has over 150,000 clones, about 87% of them found once; the top ten carry 2.7%. Specimen: peripheral blood. These receptor sequences come from a man aged 40-55 years with active or convalescent COVID-19. Each CDR3 is given without its conserved first and last residue. Fields, in order: CDR3 length, J gene, V gene, CDR3 protein.

13 | TRBJ2-5 | TRBV27 | ASSLGPAQRETQY
12 | TRBJ2-5 | TRBV5-6 | ASSGQGLRETQY
11 | TRBJ1-5 | TRBV19 | ASSEQHNQPQH
14 | TRBJ2-1 | TRBV5-1 | ASSPTGGGSYNEQF
15 | TRBJ2-3 | TRBV4-1 | ASSQDPYSGVTDTQY
12 | TRBJ2-2 | TRBV29-1 | SVNEIEDTGELF
13 | TRBJ1-2 | TRBV30 | AWSLYRIPNYGYT
11 | TRBJ1-2 | TRBV12-3/TRBV12-4 | ASSLRESYGYT
14 | TRBJ2-1 | TRBV29-1 | SVVRLQVSPYNEQF
16 | TRBJ2-2 | TRBV18 | ASSPLDRFIQGTGELF
13 | TRBJ1-1 | TRBV28 | ASTETGDPGTEAF
13 | TRBJ1-1 | TRBV27 | ASSGTGTLDTEAF
12 | TRBJ2-7 | TRBV23-1 | ASSVAGSSYEQY
16 | TRBJ1-2 | TRBV28 | ASSFHTPYRERVKGYT
15 | TRBJ2-1 | TRBV4-1 | ASSPGGGAGGNNEQF
14 | TRBJ2-2 | TRBV5-6 | ASSLFKQGNTGELF
12 | TRBJ2-4 | TRBV11-2 | ASSPQSAKNIQY
14 | TRBJ1-4 | TRBV28 | ASIETGLSTNEKLF
12 | TRBJ2-1 | TRBV19 | ASSMGRTNNEQF
18 | TRBJ2-3 | TRBV9 | ASSVWGLAGEEGGTDTQY
9 | TRBJ1-1 | TRBV2 | ASSPLREAF
13 | TRBJ2-3 | TRBV24-1 | ATSDVAGSTDTQY
15 | TRBJ1-3 | TRBV21-1 | ASSKVYVTTDGNTIY
11 | TRBJ2-5 | TRBV10-1 | ASSEEGEETQY
14 | TRBJ1-6 | TRBV27 | ASSLSAGPTSSPLH
14 | TRBJ1-1 | TRBV18 | ASSPRQGRMNTEAF
14 | TRBJ1-5 | TRBV6-4 | ASSDCWIGGNQPQH
15 | TRBJ2-2 | TRBV24-1 | ATSESGGGVNTGELF
10 | TRBJ1-1 | TRBV30 | AWTEGSLEAF
13 | TRBJ1-1 | TRBV4-1 | ASRGMGQSNTEAF
13 | TRBJ1-6 | TRBV6-5 | ASSTVTSTNSPLH
11 | TRBJ2-5 | TRBV7-2 | ASSATSFETQY
9 | TRBJ1-2 | TRBV20-1 | SARGTHGYT
15 | TRBJ2-6 | TRBV5-5 | ASSRTGGISGANVLT
9 | TRBJ2-1 | TRBV2 | ASSTGTEQF
13 | TRBJ2-7 | TRBV4-2 | ASSQVGGQAYEQY
13 | TRBJ1-1 | TRBV2 | ASSEGGPGQGGAF
11 | TRBJ1-2 | TRBV12-3/TRBV12-4 | ASRPTTGQVGT
10 | TRBJ1-2 | TRBV28 | ASRAGQDGYT
10 | TRBJ1-1 | TRBV2 | ASSEATGRAF
13 | TRBJ1-4 | TRBV6-5 | ASSYAGQGIEKLF
14 | TRBJ2-3 | TRBV5-1 | ASSLGQGVYTDTQY
13 | TRBJ2-3 | TRBV2 | ASSEVGVSTDTQY
13 | TRBJ1-2 | TRBV13 | ASSSGGDLNYGYT
13 | TRBJ2-5 | TRBV7-8 | ASSLGGGRGETQY
9 | TRBJ2-1 | TRBV12-3/TRBV12-4 | ASSRTGEQF
12 | TRBJ2-7 | TRBV6-5 | ASTERGRVGFKY
11 | TRBJ1-6 | TRBV5-4 | AISGQNNSPLH
13 | TRBJ2-7 | TRBV7-9 | ASSADYSAGYEQY
11 | TRBJ1-2 | TRBV2 | ASSEGREVGYT
12 | TRBJ2-7 | TRBV4-2 | ASSQTSGDYEQY